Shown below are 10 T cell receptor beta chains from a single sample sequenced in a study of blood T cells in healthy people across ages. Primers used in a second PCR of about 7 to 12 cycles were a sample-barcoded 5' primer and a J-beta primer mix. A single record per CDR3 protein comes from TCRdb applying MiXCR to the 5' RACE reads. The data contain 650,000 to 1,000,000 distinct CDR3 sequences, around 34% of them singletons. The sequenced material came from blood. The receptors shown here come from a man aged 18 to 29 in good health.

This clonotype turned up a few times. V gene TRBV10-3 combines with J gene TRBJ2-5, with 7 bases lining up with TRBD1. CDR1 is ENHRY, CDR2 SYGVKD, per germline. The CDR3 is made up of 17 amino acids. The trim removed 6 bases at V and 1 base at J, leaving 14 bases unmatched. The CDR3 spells CAISETGSLQGQETQYF. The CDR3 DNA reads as TGTGCCATCAGCGAGACAGGGAGTCTTCAAGGCCAAGAGACCCAGTACTTC.

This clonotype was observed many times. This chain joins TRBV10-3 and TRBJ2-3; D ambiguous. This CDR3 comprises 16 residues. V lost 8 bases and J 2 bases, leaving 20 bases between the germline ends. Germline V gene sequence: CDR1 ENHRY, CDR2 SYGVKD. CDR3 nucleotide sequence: TGTGCCATCGCCCCGTTACAGAATACTTACACAGATACGCAGTATTTT. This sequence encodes CAIAPLQNTYTDTQYF.

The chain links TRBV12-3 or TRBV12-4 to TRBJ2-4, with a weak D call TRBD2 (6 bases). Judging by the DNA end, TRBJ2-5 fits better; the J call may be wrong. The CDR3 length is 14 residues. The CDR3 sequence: CASRLISGQETQYF. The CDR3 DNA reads TGTGCCAGCAGATTGATTAGCGGCCAAGAGACCCAGTACTTC.

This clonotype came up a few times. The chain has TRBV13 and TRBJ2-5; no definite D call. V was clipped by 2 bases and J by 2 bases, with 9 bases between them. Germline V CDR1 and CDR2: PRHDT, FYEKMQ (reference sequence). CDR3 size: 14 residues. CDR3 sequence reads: CASSLFIAQETQYF. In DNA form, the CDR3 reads TGTGCCAGCAGCTTATTCATAGCTCAAGAGACCCAGTACTTC.

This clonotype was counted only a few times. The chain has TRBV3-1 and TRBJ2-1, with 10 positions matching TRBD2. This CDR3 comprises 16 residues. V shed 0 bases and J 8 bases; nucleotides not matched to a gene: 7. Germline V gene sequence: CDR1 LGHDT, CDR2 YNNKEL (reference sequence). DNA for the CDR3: TGTGCCAGCAGCCAAGAGCCAGCGGGGGGGAAGGATGAGCAGTTCTTC. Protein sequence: CASSQEPAGGKDEQFF.

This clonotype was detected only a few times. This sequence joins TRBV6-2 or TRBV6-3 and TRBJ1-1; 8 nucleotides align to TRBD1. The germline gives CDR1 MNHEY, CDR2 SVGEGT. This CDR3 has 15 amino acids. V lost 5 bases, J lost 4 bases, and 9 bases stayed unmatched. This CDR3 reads CASSQDRDLGTEAFF. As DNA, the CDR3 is TGTGCCAGCAGTCAGGACAGGGATCTTGGCACTGAAGCTTTCTTT.

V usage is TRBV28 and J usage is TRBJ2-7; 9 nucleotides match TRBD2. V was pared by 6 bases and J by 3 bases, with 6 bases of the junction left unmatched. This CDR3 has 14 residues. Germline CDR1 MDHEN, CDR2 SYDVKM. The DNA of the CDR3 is TGTGCCAGCAGCCTAGCGGGGACGATCTACGAGCAGTACTTC. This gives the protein CASSLAGTIYEQYF.

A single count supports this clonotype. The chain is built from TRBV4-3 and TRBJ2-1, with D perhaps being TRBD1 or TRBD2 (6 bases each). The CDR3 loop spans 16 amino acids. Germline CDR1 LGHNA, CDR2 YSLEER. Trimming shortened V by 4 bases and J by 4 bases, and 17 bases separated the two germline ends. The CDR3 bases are TGCGCCAGCAGCCCCGAGGGGGGTACGGGTTACAATGAGCAGTTCTTC. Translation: CASSPEGGTGYNEQFF.

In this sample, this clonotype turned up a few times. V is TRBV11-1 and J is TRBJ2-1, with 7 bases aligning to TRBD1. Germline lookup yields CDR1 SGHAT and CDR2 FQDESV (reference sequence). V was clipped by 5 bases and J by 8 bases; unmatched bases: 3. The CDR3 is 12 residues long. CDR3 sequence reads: CASSNDRDEQFF. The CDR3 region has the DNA TGTGCCAGCAGCAACGACAGGGATGAGCAGTTCTTC.

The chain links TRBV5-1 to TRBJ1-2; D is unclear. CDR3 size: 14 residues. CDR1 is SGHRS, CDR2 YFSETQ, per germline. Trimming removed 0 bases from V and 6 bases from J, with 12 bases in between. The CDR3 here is CASSLDQFTHGYTF. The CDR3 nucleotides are TGCGCCAGCAGCTTGGACCAGTTCACACATGGCTACACCTTC.